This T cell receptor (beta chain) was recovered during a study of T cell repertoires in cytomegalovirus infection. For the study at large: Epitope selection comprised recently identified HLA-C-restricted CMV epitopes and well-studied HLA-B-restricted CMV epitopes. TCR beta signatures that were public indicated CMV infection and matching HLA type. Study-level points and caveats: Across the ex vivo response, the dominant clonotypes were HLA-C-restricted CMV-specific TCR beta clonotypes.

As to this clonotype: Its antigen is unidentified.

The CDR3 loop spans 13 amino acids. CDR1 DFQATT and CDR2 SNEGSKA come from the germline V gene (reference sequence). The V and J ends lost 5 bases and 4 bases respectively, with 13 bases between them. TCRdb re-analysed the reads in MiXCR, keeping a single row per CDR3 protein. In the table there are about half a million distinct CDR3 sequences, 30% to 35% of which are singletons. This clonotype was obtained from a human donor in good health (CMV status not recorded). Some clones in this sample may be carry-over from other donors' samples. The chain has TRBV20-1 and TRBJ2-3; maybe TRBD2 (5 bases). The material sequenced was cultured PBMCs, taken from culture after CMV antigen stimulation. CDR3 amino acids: CSAGRRGADTQYF. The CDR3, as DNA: TGCAGTGCTGGGAGACGGGGTGCAGATACGCAGTATTTT.